Listed below are T cell receptor beta chains from one sample, sequenced in a study of beta chain features in type 1 diabetes. TCRdb keeps only in-frame clones here, not all; method: immunoSEQ multiplex PCR. The data contain fewer than 250,000 clones, roughly 9.6% of them singletons. Sequenced material: naive CD4+ T cells from blood. The receptors shown here come from a woman aged 18-29 years in good health. Both conserved end residues are trimmed from each CDR3.

V gene | CDR3 protein
TRBV29-1 | SVGPVGGAPYEQY
TRBV10-3 | AISPGQGATGELF
TRBV27 | ASSLGTGNYGYT
TRBV23-1 | ASSPRDRGDEQY
TRBV5-6 | ASSQGQATYEQY
TRBV19 | ASSLITSTYGYT
TRBV11-2 | ASSLEAGIAKNIQY
TRBV7-9 | ASSQAGQPMNTEAF
TRBV7-8 | ASSLVRGQGQETQY
TRBV2 | ASGRTGDNEQF
TRBV5-6 | ASSLESSGTEAF
TRBV11-2 | ASSLLSLGLQF
TRBV11-3 | ASSFGLAGEQY
TRBV6-1 | ASSDRENTEAF
TRBV4-1 | ASSQVWPGANYGYT
TRBV9 | ASNRQGDEKLF
TRBV30 | AWSQQGTYGYT
TRBV7-9 | ASSLHGASLSGNTIY
TRBV6-1 | ASREGTEAQEQY
TRBV5-8 | ASSSTGTPIPQH
TRBV19 | ASSIEATTRGAQY
TRBV5-1 | ASSLSLAGDGKTQY
TRBV25-1 | ASSLMDRAASNEQF